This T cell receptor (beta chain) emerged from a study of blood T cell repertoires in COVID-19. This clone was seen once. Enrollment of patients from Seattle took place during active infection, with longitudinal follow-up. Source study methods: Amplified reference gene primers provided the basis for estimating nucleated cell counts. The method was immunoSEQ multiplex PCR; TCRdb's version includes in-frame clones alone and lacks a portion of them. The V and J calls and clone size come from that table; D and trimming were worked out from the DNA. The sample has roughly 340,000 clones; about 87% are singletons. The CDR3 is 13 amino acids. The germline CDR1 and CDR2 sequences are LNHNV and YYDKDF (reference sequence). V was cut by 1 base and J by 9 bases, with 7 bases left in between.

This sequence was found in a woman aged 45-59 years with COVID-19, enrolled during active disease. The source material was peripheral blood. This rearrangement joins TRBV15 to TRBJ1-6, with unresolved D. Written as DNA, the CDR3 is TGTGCCACCAGCAGAGGTCTTTTTTCACCCCTCCACTTT. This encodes CATSRGLFSPLHF. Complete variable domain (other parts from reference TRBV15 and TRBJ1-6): DAMVIQNPRYQVTQFGKPVTLSCSQTLNHNVMYWYQQKSSQAPKLLFHYYDKDFNNEADTPDNFQSRRPNTSFCFLDIRSPGLGDTAMYLCATSRGLFSPLHFGNGTRLTVT.